This paragraph covers one T cell receptor (beta chain) sequence. J gave up 8 bases and V 5 bases, and 4 bases lay outside the gene matches. Germline assignment: CDR1 WSHSY and CDR2 SAAADI. The CDR3 loop spans 13 amino acids. The sample belongs to a study of blood T cell repertoires in COVID-19. Study context: Acute-phase and convalescent COVID-19 samples originated in the United States, Italy and Spain. Nucleic acid was either cDNA or gDNA, and it came from T cells, B-cell-depleted T cells, or PBMCs.

Authors' data handling: The assay estimated nucleated cells by amplifying reference gene primers. Produced via immunoSEQ multiplex PCR; TCRdb's table is partial and in-frame only. The V and J calls and clone size were taken over from that table, and D and trimming were inferred from the DNA. The table shows 100,000 or so clones, with 80% occurring only once. The sample comprised peripheral blood. The TCR originated in a human donor in a cohort sampled during active COVID-19. The chain employs TRBV10-2 and TRBJ1-4, with TRBD1 matching over 8 bases. CDR3 sequence: CASSHGQGEKLFF. The CDR3 nucleotides read TGCGCCAGCAGTCATGGACAGGGAGAAAAACTGTTTTTT.